The T cell receptor (beta chain) under discussion was sequenced for a study of technical replicates of blood from a few donors. TCRdb keeps only in-frame clones here, not all; method: immunoSEQ multiplex PCR. This table has roughly 14,000 clones, 87% appearing once. The source of this sequence is a human donor in good health. The sequenced material came from PBMCs.

CDR3 in DNA: TGTGCCAGCAGCAAACCAGGAGGGACTAGCAGGGAGACCCAGTACTTC. Its translation: CASSKPGGTSRETQYF. This chain joins TRBV21-1 and TRBJ2-5; the table's D call TRBD2 went unverified against the DNA. TRBV21-1 is labeled a pseudogene. The CDR3 totals 16 residues.